Presented here are 19 T cell receptor beta chains from one specimen sequenced in a study of blood T cell repertoires in COVID-19. Libraries were prepared by immunoSEQ multiplex PCR; TCRdb keeps only in-frame clonotypes and omits some of them. This table holds approximately 260,000 clones, 80% to 95% found once. Material for sequencing was PBMCs or T cells enriched from blood (not recorded which). The receptors stem from a young woman who had recovered from COVID-19.

The chain links TRBV28 to TRBJ2-1; D is unclear. The CDR3 consists of 14 residues. The V and J ends lost 8 bases and 5 bases respectively, with 16 bases between them. Per germline, CDR1 MDHEN and CDR2 SYDVKM. The CDR3 nucleotides read TGTGCCAGCCGCGACCCCGTAGGAGACAATGAGCAGTTCTTC. It codes for CASRDPVGDNEQFF.

CDR3 coding DNA: TGTGCCATCAGTGACTTGGACAGTAGCTCCTACAATGAGCAGTTCTTC. Translation: CAISDLDSSSYNEQFF. The chain recombines TRBV10-3 with TRBJ2-1; D is possibly TRBD1 (6 bases). Trimming took 3 bases from V and 0 from J, leaving 12 bases between them. Germline lookup yields CDR1 ENHRY and CDR2 SYGVKD. This CDR3 comprises 16 residues.

The sample holds one count of this clone. CDR3 nucleotides: TGTGCCAGCAGCTTAGAGGCGGACACTGAAGCTTTCTTT. Translated, it gives CASSLEADTEAFF. The rearrangement links TRBV11-3 to TRBJ1-1; unclear D gene. CDR1 and CDR2 from the germline V gene are SGHNT and YENEEA. The CDR3 runs to 13 residues. Trimming pared 0 bases from V and 3 bases from J, leaving 5 bases between.

The chain couples TRBV3-1 (or the pseudogene TRBV3-2) to TRBJ2-3, with 7 positions matching TRBD1. This CDR3 is 16 amino acids long. CDR1 LGHDT and CDR2 YNNKEL come from the germline V gene (reference sequence). V shed 3 bases, J shed 2 bases, and the junction held 8 bases outside the gene matches. The CDR3 DNA reads as TGTGCCAGCAGCCATAGACAGGGCAGAGCCACAGATACGCAGTATTTT. Amino acid sequence: CASSHRQGRATDTQYF.

The V call is TRBV18, the J call TRBJ1-2; no clear D gene. The V gene's germline CDR1 is KGHSH and CDR2 LQKENI. This CDR3 comprises 14 residues. With 3 bases removed from V and 3 bases from J, the gap between germline ends came to 11 bases. The CDR3 coding sequence is TGTGCCAGCTCACCTGGTACTGGTTACTATGGCTACACCTTC. It is translated as CASSPGTGYYGYTF.

V is TRBV9 and J is TRBJ2-5, with D possibly matching TRBD1 (6 bases). The length of the CDR3 is 16 residues. Trimming left V 1 base short and J 0 bases short, with 13 bases between. Germline V gene sequence: CDR1 SGDLS, CDR2 YYNGEE. CDR3 bases: TGTGCCAGCAGCGTAACTCCGGGACACAACCAAGAGACCCAGTACTTC. Protein: CASSVTPGHNQETQYF.

The chain uses TRBV19 and TRBJ2-6; 8 bases map to TRBD2. Germline V gene lookup returns CDR1 LNHDA and CDR2 SQIVND (reference sequence). Trimming took 10 bases from V and 0 from J; bases not matched to a gene: 8. The CDR3 loop spans 16 amino acids. The CDR3 loop is CATNPGGFSGANVLTF. The CDR3 nucleotides are TGTGCCACTAACCCGGGGGGGTTCTCTGGGGCCAACGTCCTGACTTTC. The whole variable domain, remainder taken from reference TRBV19 and TRBJ2-6, is DGGITQSPKYLFRKEGQNVTLSCEQNLNHDAMYWYRQDPGQGLRLIYYSQIVNDFQKGDIAEGYSVSREKKESFPLTVTSAQKNPTAFYLCATNPGGFSGANVLTFGAGSRLTVL.

V is TRBV7-3 and J is TRBJ2-3, with TRBD1 matching 8 bases. Germline V CDR1 and CDR2: SGHTA, FQGTGA. The trim removed 5 bases at V and 2 bases at J, leaving 3 bases unmatched. This CDR3 is built from 14 residues. CDR3 coding DNA: TGTGCCAGCAGCAGGGACAGGCACACAGATACGCAGTATTTT. Its translation is CASSRDRHTDTQYF.

In nucleotides, the CDR3 is TGCAGCGTTTTTATCAGGGATGAGGAATCACCCCTCCACTTT. Amino acid sequence: CSVFIRDEESPLHF. The chain combines TRBV29-1 with TRBJ1-6, with D perhaps TRBD1 (5 bases). V dropped 5 bases and J dropped 10 bases, with 18 bases sitting between them. The CDR3 length is 14 residues. Germline values: CDR1 SQVTM, CDR2 ANQGSEA.

The V gene is TRBV7-2, the J gene TRBJ1-2; 8 positions match TRBD1. This CDR3 contains 16 residues. The junction had 16 bases not matched to a gene; V was cut back by 5 bases and J by 8 bases. The germline V gene encodes CDR1 SGHTA and CDR2 FQGNSA. CDR3 in amino acids: CASSPHQGARSWGYTF. CDR3 bases: TGTGCCAGCAGCCCCCACCAGGGGGCCCGTTCATGGGGCTACACCTTC.

V and J are TRBV3-1 (or the pseudogene TRBV3-2) and TRBJ2-7; D remains ambiguous. Germline V gene sequence: CDR1 LGHDT, CDR2 YNNKEL (reference sequence). The V and J ends lost 2 bases and 8 bases respectively, with 7 bases between them. The CDR3 is 11 amino acids. The CDR3 DNA follows: TGTGCCAGCAGCCAATCTTACAAGCAGTACTTC. Amino acid sequence: CASSQSYKQYF.

The V call is TRBV18, the J call TRBJ1-1; the D gene is possibly TRBD1 (6 bases). CDR1 KGHSH and CDR2 LQKENI come from the germline V gene. The V end lost 4 bases, the J end lost 8 bases, and 11 bases lay between the germline ends. The CDR3 consists of 12 residues. The CDR3 sequence is CASSLLQGEAFF. DNA of the CDR3: TGTGCCAGCTCACTACTACAGGGAGAAGCTTTCTTT.

V gene TRBV19 combines with J gene TRBJ2-7, with 7 positions matching TRBD1. J lost 3 bases, V lost 3 bases, and 8 bases had no gene match. Germline V gene sequence: CDR1 LNHDA, CDR2 SQIVND (reference sequence). The length of the CDR3 is 15 residues. In DNA form, the CDR3 reads TGTGCCAGTAGTATTCTCGGGACAGTCGGCTACGAGCAGTACTTC. This gives the protein CASSILGTVGYEQYF.

This chain joins TRBV15 and TRBJ2-3; 10 nucleotides align to TRBD2. V shed 5 bases and J 3 bases; nucleotides not matched to a gene: 2. Germline values: CDR1 LNHNV, CDR2 YYDKDF (reference sequence). This CDR3 has 14 residues. The CDR3 loop is CATSLSGRTDTQYF. The CDR3 region has the DNA TGTGCCACCAGCCTTAGCGGGAGGACAGATACGCAGTATTTT. The whole variable domain, filled in from reference TRBV15 and TRBJ2-3, reads DAMVIQNPRYQVTQFGKPVTLSCSQTLNHNVMYWYQQKSSQAPKLLFHYYDKDFNNEADTPDNFQSRRPNTSFCFLDIRSPGLGDTAMYLCATSLSGRTDTQYFGPGTRLTVL.

J is TRBJ1-2 and V is TRBV5-3; 8 bases fit TRBD1. Being an ORF, TRBV5-3 has a function that is uncertain. The CDR3 length is 16 residues. The V segment lost 4 bases and the J segment 2 bases; nucleotides outside the gene matches: 10. CDR3 protein: CARSLPGQGRNYGYTF. The CDR3 coding sequence is TGTGCCAGAAGCCTCCCCGGACAGGGTAGGAACTATGGCTACACCTTC.

The chain employs TRBV5-6 and TRBJ1-1; the D is unclear. Germline values: CDR1 SGHDT, CDR2 YYEEEE. The CDR3 extends over 13 amino acids. With 0 bases removed from V and 1 base from J, the gap between germline ends came to 4 bases. The CDR3 bases are TGTGCCAGCAGCTTGGCAGGGAACACTGAAGCTTTCTTT. It codes for CASSLAGNTEAFF.

This chain links TRBV5-1 with TRBJ1-1; D possibly corresponds to TRBD1 (5 bases). Between the trimmed V and J ends, which lost 5 bases and 0 bases, there was a span of 14 bases. The V gene's germline CDR1 is SGHRS and CDR2 YFSETQ. The CDR3 spans 15 residues. CDR3 coding DNA: TGCGCCAGCAGGGGAGGTGGGGGAATGAACACTGAAGCTTTCTTT. Its translation: CASRGGGGMNTEAFF. Looking up the rest from reference TRBV5-1 and TRBJ1-1 gives the full variable domain: KAGVTQTPRYLIKTRGQQVTLSCSPISGHRSVSWYQQTPGQGLQFLFEYFSETQRNKGNFPGRFSGRQFSNSRSEMNVSTLELGDSALYLCASRGGGGMNTEAFFGQGTRLTVV.

This clone was counted once. The chain couples TRBV6-5 to TRBJ2-3; no reliable D call. Deletions cut 6 bases from V and 2 bases from J, with 6 bases between. This CDR3 is built from 12 residues. Germline values: CDR1 MNHEY, CDR2 SVGAGI. CDR3 DNA: TGTGCCAGCAGCTCTAACACAGATACGCAGTATTTT. Protein product: CASSSNTDTQYF.

This chain links TRBV6-5 with TRBJ1-2; 9 positions agree with TRBD1. V lost 9 bases, J lost 7 bases, and 6 bases stayed unmatched. Germline lookup yields CDR1 MNHEY and CDR2 SVGAGI. The CDR3 covers 12 residues. CDR3 loop: CASKQGAGGYTF. The CDR3 DNA follows: TGTGCCAGTAAACAGGGGGCAGGTGGCTACACCTTC.